These T cell receptor beta chains were read from a single sample in a study of shared clonotypes between healthy human individuals. Assay used: immunoSEQ multiplex PCR; TCRdb lists only in-frame clones, some missing. The sample has 330,000 or so clones; about 73% are singletons. Sequencing was carried out using memory CD4+ T cells sorted from blood. The source of these receptors is a young man in good health. Both conserved end residues are part of each CDR3. D genes are given only for firm matches. Size is stated for part of the rows, as once, few or many counts, or as a class when the clone is expanded.

TRBV28	-	TRBJ2-3	TRBD2	CASSLAGGLGDTQYF	TGTGCCAGCAGTTTAGCGGGAGGGCTTGGAGATACGCAGTATTTT
TRBV11-3	-	TRBJ2-5	-	CASSLDSGNQETQYF	TGTGCCAGCAGCTTAGATTCCGGGAACCAAGAGACCCAGTACTTC
TRBV11-2	-	TRBJ2-7	TRBD2	CASSFAPGLAAYEQYF	TGTGCCAGCAGCTTCGCCCCGGGACTAGCGGCCTACGAGCAGTACTTC
TRBV5-6	many	TRBJ2-6	-	CASSLAFNTGANVLTF	TGTGCCAGCAGCTTGGCCTTTAATACCGGGGCCAACGTCCTGACTTTC
TRBV4-3	-	TRBJ2-3	TRBD2	CASSRNLAGVTDTQYF	TGCGCCAGCAGCCGGAACCTAGCGGGAGTGACAGATACGCAGTATTTT
TRBV5-1	-	TRBJ2-3	-	CASSPGGGTRGTDTQYF	TGCGCCAGCAGCCCTGGAGGGGGAACCCGGGGCACAGATACGCAGTATTTT
TRBV7-9	-	TRBJ1-1	-	CASSAVAGQGNTEAFF	TGTGCCAGCAGCGCCGTAGCCGGGCAGGGGAACACTGAAGCTTTCTTT
TRBV11-1	once	TRBJ2-7	TRBD2	CASSWTSGSYEQYF	TGTGCCAGCAGTTGGACTAGCGGGAGCTACGAGCAGTACTTC
TRBV15	-	TRBJ2-7	-	CATSRDLISGSTPYEQYF	TGTGCCACCAGCAGAGATCTGATTTCCGGGTCTACCCCATACGAGCAGTACTTC
TRBV18	-	TRBJ2-5	-	CASSPGFQETQYF	TGTGCCAGCTCCCCGGGATTTCAAGAGACCCAGTACTTC
TRBV5-6	-	TRBJ2-7	-	CASSSSGIRQYF	TGTGCCAGCAGCTCGTCCGGGATTAGGCAGTACTTC
TRBV18	-	TRBJ2-2	-	CASSLLASGGGELFF	TGTGCCAGCTCCCTGCTTGCGTCCGGAGGCGGGGAGCTGTTTTTT
TRBV28	once	TRBJ1-3	-	CASSQGGGNTIYF	TGTGCCAGCAGTCAAGGAGGTGGAAACACCATATATTTT
TRBV2	-	TRBJ2-3	-	CASSPRLADTQYF	TGTGCCAGCAGTCCAAGACTGGCAGATACGCAGTATTTT
TRBV6-5	-	TRBJ1-2	-	CASSQASPETYGYTF	TGTGCCAGCAGTCAGGCGTCGCCAGAAACTTATGGCTACACCTTC
TRBV2	once	TRBJ1-3	-	CASGGSSGNTIYF	TGTGCCAGCGGGGGTAGCTCTGGAAACACCATATATTTT
TRBV2	-	TRBJ2-1	TRBD2	CASKQTSGGNEQFF	TGTGCCAGCAAACAGACTAGCGGAGGGAATGAGCAGTTCTTC
TRBV5-5	-	TRBJ2-7	TRBD1	CASSYTFGTGPEQYF	TGTGCCAGCAGCTATACGTTCGGGACAGGGCCCGAGCAGTACTTC
TRBV11-2	-	TRBJ2-3	TRBD2	CASSSWTSGTDTQYF	TGTGCCAGCAGCTCCTGGACTAGCGGGACGGATACGCAGTATTTT
TRBV19	-	TRBJ1-1	-	CASSIGGARTEAFF	TGTGCCAGTAGTATAGGGGGGGCCCGGACTGAAGCTTTCTTT